The 32 T cell receptor beta chains in this list originate from one sample, sequenced in a study of graft-versus-host responses after intestinal transplantation. Clones were read by immunoSEQ multiplex PCR, and TCRdb kept only the in-frame ones, dropping some. This sample has 1,500 to 2,000 clones, with 35% to 40% found just once. The authors plated about 200,000 CFSE-labeled responder cells with about 200,000 irradiated, violet-dye-labeled stimulator cells. The sequencing here drew on alloreactive CD8+ T cells from a mixed lymphocyte reaction culture, taken before transplantation. Subset described: CFSE-low proliferating T cells sorted from roughly six-day pre-transplant mixed lymphocyte reaction (GvH or HvG direction). The source is a human patient who was an organ donor for intestinal transplantation.

This chain uses TRBV7-8 with TRBJ2-3; D gene unclear. Germline V gene data show CDR1 as SGHVS and CDR2 as FQNEAQ. This CDR3 region has 13 residues. V shed 1 base and J shed 3 bases, with 5 bases lying between them. The CDR3 loop is CASSLVGTDTQYF. As DNA, the CDR3 is TGTGCCAGCAGCTTAGTTGGGACAGATACGCAGTATTTT.

The J gene is TRBJ1-2, the V gene TRBV7-9; 7 nucleotides line up with TRBD1. The CDR3 has 15 residues. V shed 4 bases and J 0 bases; nucleotides not matched to a gene: 5. The germline gives CDR1 SEHNR, CDR2 FQNEAQ (reference sequence). CDR3 in DNA: TGTGCCAGCAGCTCTCAGGGGGGAGCTAACTATGGCTACACCTTC. It encodes CASSSQGGANYGYTF.

This chain connects TRBV6-9 to TRBJ1-5; TRBD1 matches at 7 bases. The V and J ends lost 3 bases and 7 bases, in that order; junction bases with no gene match: 6. Germline assignment: CDR1 MNHGY and CDR2 SVAAGI. The CDR3 has 14 amino acids. The CDR3 protein is CASSYSTRGQPQHF. CDR3 in DNA: TGTGCCAGCAGTTACTCGACCAGGGGGCAGCCCCAGCATTTT.

This chain connects TRBV27 to TRBJ1-6; possibly TRBD1 for D (6 bases). Germline V gene sequence: CDR1 MNHEY, CDR2 SMNVEV (reference sequence). CDR3 size: 16 residues. The germline V and J ends were trimmed by 5 bases and 8 bases, with 19 bases remaining between them. CDR3 sequence (DNA): TGTGCCAGCAGTCCCATCGCTGGACAGCGATATTCACCCCTCCACTTT. Protein sequence: CASSPIAGQRYSPLHF.

The V call is TRBV4-2, the J call TRBJ2-5, with 7 nucleotides matching TRBD2. Germline CDR1 LGHNA, CDR2 YNFKEQ. The V gene end was trimmed by 0 bases and the J gene end by 5 bases; junction bases not matched to a gene: 6. CDR3 size: 15 residues. The CDR3 DNA is TGTGCCAGCAGCCAAGAGGCGGGGGAGAGGGAGACCCAGTACTTC. Translated, it gives CASSQEAGERETQYF.

This chain joins TRBV4-2 and TRBJ1-2, with D possibly matching TRBD1 (5 bases). V shed 5 bases and J shed 4 bases, with 17 bases lying between them. The germline V gene has CDR1 LGHNA and CDR2 YNFKEQ. The CDR3 has 15 residues. The CDR3 is CASSLVGQGIYGYTF. CDR3 DNA sequence: TGTGCCAGCAGCTTGGTTGGCCAGGGAATCTATGGCTACACCTTC.

In this sample, this clone turned up once. The rearrangement links TRBV7-9 to TRBJ2-5; 10 positions match TRBD2. With 2 bases clipped from V and 2 bases from J, the junction kept 5 bases outside the gene matches. Germline loops: CDR1 SEHNR, CDR2 FQNEAQ (reference sequence). The CDR3 sequence is 16 residues long. CDR3 DNA: TGTGCCAGCAGCTTACCTAGCGGGGGACCGCAAGAGACCCAGTACTTC. Protein: CASSLPSGGPQETQYF.

The V and J genes are TRBV4-2 and TRBJ1-2, with TRBD1 matching 8 bases. Germline CDR1 LGHNA, CDR2 YNFKEQ. The CDR3 covers 15 residues. The V segment lost 5 bases and the J segment 7 bases; nucleotides outside the gene matches: 12. CDR3 amino acids: CASSSPADRVGGYTF. Here the CDR3 DNA reads TGTGCCAGCAGCTCCCCGGCGGACAGGGTCGGTGGCTACACCTTC.

This clone has a handful of counts. This sequence joins TRBV4-3 and TRBJ1-5, with D unresolved. With 2 bases removed from V and 4 bases from J, the gap between germline ends came to 6 bases. The CDR3 has 13 amino acids. Germline values: CDR1 LGHNA, CDR2 YSLEER. For the CDR3, the DNA is TGCGCCAGCAGCCAATTGTGGAATCAGCCCCAGCATTTT. This gives the protein CASSQLWNQPQHF.

V is TRBV10-3 and J is TRBJ2-1, with 8 nucleotides matching TRBD2. Germline V CDR1 and CDR2: ENHRY, SYGVKD. This CDR3 is built from 14 residues. Losses at the gene ends were 10 bases for V and 2 bases for J; bases not matched to a gene: 7. The CDR3 reads CATIGGGTYNEQFF. CDR3 DNA: TGTGCCACCATTGGCGGGGGGACCTACAATGAGCAGTTCTTC.

This chain joins TRBV19 and TRBJ1-2; D remains ambiguous. The CDR3 has 14 amino acids. V lost 6 bases and J lost 4, with 15 bases in between. In germline, CDR1 is LNHDA, CDR2 SQIVND (reference sequence). CDR3 in amino acids: CASSALAFPYGYTF. CDR3 nucleotides: TGTGCCAGTAGCGCTCTCGCGTTTCCCTATGGCTACACCTTC.

In regard to this clone: This is likely a read error, given that the CDR3 carries no conserved phenylalanine or tryptophan at its end. The rearrangement joins TRBV27 to TRBJ2-7; 8 nucleotides match TRBD1. Germline CDR1 reads MNHEY; CDR2 reads SMNVEV (reference sequence). The CDR3 extends over 14 amino acids. The DNA of the CDR3 is TGTGCCGGCAGTCTCGCCGGGACAGGATACGAGCAGTACCTC. As protein: CAGSLAGTGYEQYL.

This clone qualifies as large. The chain uses TRBV10-3 and TRBJ1-2; D uncertain. Germline V gives CDR1 ENHRY, CDR2 SYGVKD. The CDR3 sequence is 12 residues long. Trimming pared 2 bases from V and 6 bases from J, leaving 7 bases between. Here the CDR3 DNA reads TGTGCCATCAGTGAGGGACTCCATGGCTACACCTTC. Its protein product is CAISEGLHGYTF.

This chain uses TRBV7-2 with TRBJ2-5, with 10 bases matching TRBD2. J gave up 9 bases and V 2 bases, and 3 bases lay outside the gene matches. This CDR3 has 13 residues. Germline lookup yields CDR1 SGHTA and CDR2 FQGNSA. CDR3 loop: CASSLLAGEPQYF. CDR3 sequence (DNA): TGTGCCAGCAGCTTACTAGCGGGGGAGCCCCAGTACTTC.

This clone is large. This chain joins TRBV4-3 and TRBJ2-7; D not resolved. Trimming cost V 1 base and J 4 bases, with 11 bases left between them. The length of the CDR3 is 14 residues. In germline, CDR1 is LGHNA, CDR2 YSLEER. The CDR3 sequence is CASSQGTQIYEQYF. The CDR3, as DNA: TGCGCCAGCAGCCAAGGGACCCAGATTTACGAGCAGTACTTC.

The chain joins TRBV7-9 to TRBJ2-3, with 9 bases that match TRBD2. The CDR3 runs 15 residues. V was pared by 2 bases and J by 6 bases, with 6 bases of the junction left unmatched. Per germline, CDR1 SEHNR and CDR2 FQNEAQ (reference sequence). Here the CDR3 DNA reads TGTGCCAGCAGCTTAAGTGGGCTAGCGGGGGATACGCAGTATTTT. The encoded protein is CASSLSGLAGDTQYF.

This clone was seen only a few times. The chain combines TRBV6-5 with TRBJ2-5, with 7 bases aligning to TRBD1. CDR3 length: 14 amino acids. V dropped 1 base and J dropped 4; count of bases not matched to a gene: 3. Per germline, CDR1 MNHEY and CDR2 SVGAGI. The chain's CDR3 is CASSYLQGIETQYF. CDR3 nucleotide sequence: TGTGCCAGCAGTTACTTACAGGGGATAGAGACCCAGTACTTC.

This chain links TRBV4-1 with TRBJ1-2; D not resolved. Germline-derived CDR1 and CDR2 are MGHRA and YSYEKL. Trimming took 1 base from V and 0 from J, leaving 9 bases between them. CDR3 size: 15 residues. The CDR3 bases are TGCGCCAGCAGCCAAGCAATGGGAGCTAACTATGGCTACACCTTC. Translation gives CASSQAMGANYGYTF.

This clone was counted between two and nine times. The CDR3 here is CACRGDREREASTNEKLFF. The CDR3 DNA reads as TGTGCCTGTAGGGGGGACAGGGAGAGGGAGGCATCAACTAATGAAAAACTGTTTTTT. The chain recombines TRBV30 with TRBJ1-4; 9 positions agree with TRBD1. Germline V gene sequence: CDR1 GTSNPN, CDR2 SVGIG (reference sequence). V gave up 6 bases and J gave up 0 bases; unmatched junction bases: 17. The CDR3 contains 19 residues.

This clone was recorded a few times. V is TRBV4-1 and J is TRBJ1-1; D gene unclear. From germline, CDR1 is MGHRA and CDR2 YSYEKL. The CDR3 sequence is 16 residues long. V lost 1 base to trimming and J lost 2 bases, with 14 bases between them. CDR3 protein: CASSQGPGRPNTEAFF. The CDR3, as DNA: TGCGCCAGCAGCCAAGGTCCCGGCAGACCCAACACTGAAGCTTTCTTT.

This clone appeared a few times. The chain carries TRBV6-6 and TRBJ2-3; 9 nucleotides match TRBD2. Trimming removed 8 bases from V and 6 bases from J; junction bases left unmatched: 9. Germline loops: CDR1 MNHNY, CDR2 SVGAGI (reference sequence). The length of the CDR3 is 14 residues. CDR3 sequence: CASWRGGVVDTQYF. CDR3 nucleotides: TGTGCCAGCTGGCGCGGGGGGGTAGTTGATACGCAGTATTTT.

This chain uses TRBV27 with TRBJ2-2; no definite D call. Germline V gene data show CDR1 as MNHEY and CDR2 as SMNVEV (reference sequence). The CDR3 has 15 amino acids. V lost 2 bases and J lost 8, with 15 bases in between. CDR3 amino acids: CASSLMLVELGELFF. CDR3 nucleotides: TGTGCCAGCAGTTTAATGCTAGTTGAGCTGGGGGAGCTGTTTTTT.

The rearrangement links TRBV4-1 to TRBJ1-1; the D is unclear. Germline V lookup: CDR1 MGHRA, CDR2 YSYEKL. This CDR3 has 16 amino acids. Trimming removed 0 bases from V and 1 base from J, with 12 bases in between. The CDR3 bases are TGCGCCAGCAGCCAAGATAACACCTACTCGAACACTGAAGCTTTCTTT. This encodes CASSQDNTYSNTEAFF.

The rearrangement links TRBV1 to TRBJ2-6. TRBV1 is a documented pseudogene. There are 18 residues in the CDR3. CDR3 coding DNA: TGCACCAGCAGCGAGCTGGGTTTTGCACAAAGTCGGGCCAACGTCCTGACTTTC. Translating it yields CTSSELGFAQSRANVLTF.

V is TRBV5-6 and J is TRBJ1-2, with a tentative D call TRBD1 (6 bases). This CDR3 has 14 amino acids. Trimming removed 1 base from V and 5 bases from J, with 12 bases in between. The germline CDR1 and CDR2 sequences are SGHDT and YYEEEE. The CDR3 DNA reads as TGTGCCAGCAGCTTGATACAAACAGGGTATGGCTACACCTTC. As protein: CASSLIQTGYGYTF.

The chain employs TRBV4-1 and TRBJ2-3; 7 bases fit TRBD2. CDR1 MGHRA and CDR2 YSYEKL come from the germline V gene. The J segment lost 5 bases and the V segment lost 2 bases, leaving 1 base of the junction unmatched. The CDR3 extends over 13 amino acids. The CDR3 reads CASSQSGEDTQYF. Here the CDR3 DNA reads TGCGCCAGCAGCCAAAGCGGGGAAGATACGCAGTATTTT.

This clone has more than one count but fewer than ten. This chain joins TRBV7-9 and TRBJ2-3; 10 positions match TRBD2. V dropped 3 bases and J dropped 6; count of bases not matched to a gene: 3. The CDR3 consists of 14 residues. Germline V gene lookup returns CDR1 SEHNR and CDR2 FQNEAQ (reference sequence). Here the CDR3 reads CASSLLAGVDTQYF. CDR3 nucleotides: TGTGCCAGCAGCTTGCTAGCGGGGGTGGATACGCAGTATTTT. Full variable domain (outside the CDR3, taken from reference TRBV7-9 and TRBJ2-3): DTGVSQNPRHKITKRGQNVTFRCDPISEHNRLYWYRQTLGQGPEFLTYFQNEAQLEKSRLLSDRFSAERPKGSFSTLEIQRTEQGDSAMYLCASSLLAGVDTQYFGPGTRLTVL.

This clone is classed as large (0.1 to 1%). The CDR3 coding sequence is TGTGCCAGCTGGCTCAAGGGGAAAGAGACCCAGTACTTC. Its translation is CASWLKGKETQYF. The chain couples TRBV2 to TRBJ2-5; a possible D gene is TRBD1 (5 bases). The germline V and J ends were trimmed by 8 bases and 3 bases, with 13 bases remaining between them. This CDR3 spans 13 amino acids. CDR1 and CDR2 from the germline V gene are SNHLY and FYNNEI.

This chain uses TRBV7-9 with TRBJ1-1; D is unresolved. Trimming removed 3 bases at V and 0 bases at J, with 17 bases between. The V gene's germline CDR1 is SEHNR and CDR2 FQNEAQ (reference sequence). This CDR3 is built from 17 residues. CDR3 loop: CASSFFGKPVVNTEAFF. CDR3 DNA sequence: TGTGCCAGCAGCTTTTTCGGCAAACCAGTGGTGAACACTGAAGCTTTCTTT.

This clone came up once. DNA for the CDR3: TGTGCCAGCAGTTACTTAGGTGAGCAGTTCTTC. Translating gives CASSYLGEQFF. The chain links TRBV6-5 to TRBJ2-1; D unclear. Per germline, CDR1 MNHEY and CDR2 SVGAGI. There are 11 residues in the CDR3. V lost 1 base and J 9 bases, leaving 4 bases between the germline ends.

The V call is TRBV27, the J call TRBJ2-1; unclear D gene. V was clipped by 1 base and J by 4 bases, with 5 bases between them. This CDR3 has 13 amino acids. Germline CDR1 and CDR2: MNHEY and SMNVEV (reference sequence). CDR3 residues: CASSLLPYNEQFF. CDR3 coding DNA: TGTGCCAGCAGTTTATTACCGTACAATGAGCAGTTCTTC.

In this sample, this clone turned up a few times. This chain uses TRBV28 with TRBJ1-2, with TRBD1 matching 12 bases. Trimming took 7 bases from V and 8 from J; bases not matched to a gene: 14. Germline CDR1 and CDR2: MDHEN and SYDVKM. This CDR3 contains 16 residues. The CDR3 region is CASTALWDRGHDGYTF. The CDR3 DNA follows: TGTGCCAGCACCGCCCTGTGGGACAGGGGGCATGACGGCTACACCTTC.